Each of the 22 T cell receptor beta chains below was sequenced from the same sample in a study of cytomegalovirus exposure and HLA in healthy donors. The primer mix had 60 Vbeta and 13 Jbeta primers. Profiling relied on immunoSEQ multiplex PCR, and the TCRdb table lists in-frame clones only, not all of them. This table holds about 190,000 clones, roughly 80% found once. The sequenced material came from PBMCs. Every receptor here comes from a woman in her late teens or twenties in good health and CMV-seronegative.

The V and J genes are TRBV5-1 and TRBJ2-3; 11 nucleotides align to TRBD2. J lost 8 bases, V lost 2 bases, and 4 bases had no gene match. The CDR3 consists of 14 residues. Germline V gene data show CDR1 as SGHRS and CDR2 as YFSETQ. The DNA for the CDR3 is TGCGCCAGCAGCTTTTCCGGGACTAGCGGTACGCAGTATTTT. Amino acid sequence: CASSFSGTSGTQYF.

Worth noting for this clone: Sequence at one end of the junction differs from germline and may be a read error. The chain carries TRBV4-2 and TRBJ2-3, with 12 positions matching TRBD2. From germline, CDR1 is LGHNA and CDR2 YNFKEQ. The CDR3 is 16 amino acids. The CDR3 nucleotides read TGTGCCAGCCGGAGGACTAGCGGGGCCGACACAGATGCGCAGTATTTT. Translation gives CASRRTSGADTDAQYF.

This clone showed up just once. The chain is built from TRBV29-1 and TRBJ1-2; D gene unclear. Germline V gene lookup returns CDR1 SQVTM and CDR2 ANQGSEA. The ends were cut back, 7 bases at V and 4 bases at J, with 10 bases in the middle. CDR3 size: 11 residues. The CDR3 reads CSASTGYGYTF. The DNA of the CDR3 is TGCAGCGCTTCGACGGGCTATGGCTACACCTTC.

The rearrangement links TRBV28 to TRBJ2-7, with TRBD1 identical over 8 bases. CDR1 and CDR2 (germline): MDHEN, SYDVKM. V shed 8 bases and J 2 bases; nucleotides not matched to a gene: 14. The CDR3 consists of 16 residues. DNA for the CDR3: TGTGCCAGCGTGACAGGGGAAAATAGTGGTACCTACGAGCAGTACTTC. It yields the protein CASVTGENSGTYEQYF.

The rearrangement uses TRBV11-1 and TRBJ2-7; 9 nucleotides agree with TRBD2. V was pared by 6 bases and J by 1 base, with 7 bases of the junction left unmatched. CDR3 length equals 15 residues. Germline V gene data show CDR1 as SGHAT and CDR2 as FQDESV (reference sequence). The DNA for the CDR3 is TGTGCCAGCAGGAGTAGTAGCGGGAGTTCCTACGAGCAGTACTTC. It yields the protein CASRSSSGSSYEQYF.

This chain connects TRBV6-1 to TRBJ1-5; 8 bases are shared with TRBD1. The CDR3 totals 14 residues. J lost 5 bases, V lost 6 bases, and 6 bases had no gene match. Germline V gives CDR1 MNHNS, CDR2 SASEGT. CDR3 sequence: CASRSTGGDQPQHF. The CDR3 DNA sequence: TGTGCCAGCAGATCAACAGGGGGGGATCAGCCCCAGCATTTT.

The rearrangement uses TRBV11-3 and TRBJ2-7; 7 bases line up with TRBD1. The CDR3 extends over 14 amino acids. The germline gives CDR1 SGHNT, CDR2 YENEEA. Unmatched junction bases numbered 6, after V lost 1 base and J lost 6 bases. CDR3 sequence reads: CASSLGRTGGEQYF. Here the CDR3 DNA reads TGTGCCAGCAGCTTAGGTCGGACAGGCGGCGAGCAGTACTTC.

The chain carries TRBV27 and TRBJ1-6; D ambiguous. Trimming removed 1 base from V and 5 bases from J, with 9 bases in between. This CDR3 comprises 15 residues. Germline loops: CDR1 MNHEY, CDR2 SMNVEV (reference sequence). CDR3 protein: CASSLLQINNSPLHF. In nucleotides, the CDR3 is TGTGCCAGCAGTTTATTACAGATCAATAATTCACCCCTCCACTTT.

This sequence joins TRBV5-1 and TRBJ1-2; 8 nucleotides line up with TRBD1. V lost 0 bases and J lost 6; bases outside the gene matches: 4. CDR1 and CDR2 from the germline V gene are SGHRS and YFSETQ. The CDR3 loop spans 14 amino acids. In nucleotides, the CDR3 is TGCGCCAGCAGCTTGGCTCAGGGGGCGGATGGCTACACCTTC. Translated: CASSLAQGADGYTF.

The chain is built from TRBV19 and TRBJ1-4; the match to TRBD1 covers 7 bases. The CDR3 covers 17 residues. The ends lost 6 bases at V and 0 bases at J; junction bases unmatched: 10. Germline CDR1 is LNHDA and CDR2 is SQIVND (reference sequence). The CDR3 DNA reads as TGTGCCAGTAGGATCGACAGGGACCTGTCAACTAATGAAAAACTGTTTTTT. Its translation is CASRIDRDLSTNEKLFF.

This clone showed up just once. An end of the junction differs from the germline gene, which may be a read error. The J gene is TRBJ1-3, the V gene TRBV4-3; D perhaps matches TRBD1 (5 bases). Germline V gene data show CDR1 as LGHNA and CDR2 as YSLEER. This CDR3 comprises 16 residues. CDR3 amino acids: CASSQDRWGSENTIYF. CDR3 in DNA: TGCGCCAGCAGCCAAGATCGGTGGGGCTCTGAAAACACCATATATTTT.

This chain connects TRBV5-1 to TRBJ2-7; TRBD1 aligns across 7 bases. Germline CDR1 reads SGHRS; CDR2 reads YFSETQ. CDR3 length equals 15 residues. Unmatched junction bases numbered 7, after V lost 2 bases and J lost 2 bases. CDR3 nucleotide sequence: TGCGCCAGCAGCTTCCTTGGGGACAGCCCCTACGAGCAGTACTTC. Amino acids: CASSFLGDSPYEQYF.

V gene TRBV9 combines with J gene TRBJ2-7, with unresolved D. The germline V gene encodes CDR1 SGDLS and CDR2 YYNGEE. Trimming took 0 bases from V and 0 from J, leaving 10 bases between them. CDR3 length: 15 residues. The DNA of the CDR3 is TGTGCCAGCAGCGTAGACGGTGTTAGCTCCTACGAGCAGTACTTC. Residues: CASSVDGVSSYEQYF.

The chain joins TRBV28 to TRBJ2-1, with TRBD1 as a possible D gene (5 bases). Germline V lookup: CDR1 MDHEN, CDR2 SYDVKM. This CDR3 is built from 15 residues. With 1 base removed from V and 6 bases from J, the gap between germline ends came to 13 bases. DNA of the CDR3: TGTGCCAGCAGTTTATCACAGGTTGGCGTCAATGAGCAGTTCTTC. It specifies CASSLSQVGVNEQFF.

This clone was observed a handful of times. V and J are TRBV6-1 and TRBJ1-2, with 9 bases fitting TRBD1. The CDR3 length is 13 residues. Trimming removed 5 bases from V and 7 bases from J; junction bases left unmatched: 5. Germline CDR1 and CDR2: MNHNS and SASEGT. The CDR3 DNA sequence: TGTGCCAGCAGTCGGGACAGGGAGGGTGGCTACACCTTC. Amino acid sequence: CASSRDREGGYTF.

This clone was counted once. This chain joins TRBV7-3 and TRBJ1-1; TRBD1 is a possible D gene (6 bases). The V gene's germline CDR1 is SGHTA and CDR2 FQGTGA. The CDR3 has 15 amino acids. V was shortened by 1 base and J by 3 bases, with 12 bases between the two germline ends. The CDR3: CASSLSYAGDTEAFF. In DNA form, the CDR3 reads TGTGCCAGCAGCTTAAGTTATGCAGGGGACACTGAAGCTTTCTTT.

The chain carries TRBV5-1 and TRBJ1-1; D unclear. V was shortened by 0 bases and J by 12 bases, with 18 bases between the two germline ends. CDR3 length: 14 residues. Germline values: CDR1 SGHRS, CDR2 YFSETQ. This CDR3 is CASSLAYGVVRTFF. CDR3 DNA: TGCGCCAGCAGCTTGGCCTATGGAGTAGTGCGAACTTTCTTT. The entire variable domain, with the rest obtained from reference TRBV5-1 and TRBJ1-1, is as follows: KAGVTQTPRYLIKTRGQQVTLSCSPISGHRSVSWYQQTPGQGLQFLFEYFSETQRNKGNFPGRFSGRQFSNSRSEMNVSTLELGDSALYLCASSLAYGVVRTFFGQGTRLTVV.

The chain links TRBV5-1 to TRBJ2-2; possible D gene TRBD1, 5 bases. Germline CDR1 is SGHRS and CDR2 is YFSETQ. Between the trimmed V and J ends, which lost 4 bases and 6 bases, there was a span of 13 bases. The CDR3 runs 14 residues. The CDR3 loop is CASSPRGAAGELFF. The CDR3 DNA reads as TGCGCCAGCAGCCCTCGTGGGGCGGCCGGGGAGCTGTTTTTT. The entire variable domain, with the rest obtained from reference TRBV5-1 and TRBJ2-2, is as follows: KAGVTQTPRYLIKTRGQQVTLSCSPISGHRSVSWYQQTPGQGLQFLFEYFSETQRNKGNFPGRFSGRQFSNSRSEMNVSTLELGDSALYLCASSPRGAAGELFFGEGSRLTVL.

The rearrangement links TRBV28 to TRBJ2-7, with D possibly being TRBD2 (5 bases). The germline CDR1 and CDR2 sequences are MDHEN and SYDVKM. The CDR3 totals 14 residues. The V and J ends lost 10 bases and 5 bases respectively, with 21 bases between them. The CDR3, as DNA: TGTGCCATCTCAATACCGGGATTAGCTGACGAGCAGTACTTC. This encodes CAISIPGLADEQYF.

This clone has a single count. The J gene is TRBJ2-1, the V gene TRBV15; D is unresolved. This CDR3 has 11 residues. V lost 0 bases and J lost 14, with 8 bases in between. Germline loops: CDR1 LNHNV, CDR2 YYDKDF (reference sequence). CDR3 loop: CATSRELIKFF. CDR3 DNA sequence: TGTGCCACCAGCAGAGAACTTATAAAGTTCTTC.

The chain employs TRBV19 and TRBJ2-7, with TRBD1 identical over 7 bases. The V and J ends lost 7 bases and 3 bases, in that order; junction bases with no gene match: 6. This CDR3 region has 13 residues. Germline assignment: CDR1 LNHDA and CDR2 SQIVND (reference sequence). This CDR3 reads CASTPGTDYEQYF. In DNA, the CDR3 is TGTGCCAGTACCCCGGGGACAGACTACGAGCAGTACTTC.

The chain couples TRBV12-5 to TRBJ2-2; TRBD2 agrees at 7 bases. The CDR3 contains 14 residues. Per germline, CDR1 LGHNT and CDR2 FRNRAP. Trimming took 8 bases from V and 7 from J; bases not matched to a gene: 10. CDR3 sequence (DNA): TGTGCTAGTACACTAGCGAATGGTTTCGGGGAGCTGTTTTTT. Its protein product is CASTLANGFGELFF.